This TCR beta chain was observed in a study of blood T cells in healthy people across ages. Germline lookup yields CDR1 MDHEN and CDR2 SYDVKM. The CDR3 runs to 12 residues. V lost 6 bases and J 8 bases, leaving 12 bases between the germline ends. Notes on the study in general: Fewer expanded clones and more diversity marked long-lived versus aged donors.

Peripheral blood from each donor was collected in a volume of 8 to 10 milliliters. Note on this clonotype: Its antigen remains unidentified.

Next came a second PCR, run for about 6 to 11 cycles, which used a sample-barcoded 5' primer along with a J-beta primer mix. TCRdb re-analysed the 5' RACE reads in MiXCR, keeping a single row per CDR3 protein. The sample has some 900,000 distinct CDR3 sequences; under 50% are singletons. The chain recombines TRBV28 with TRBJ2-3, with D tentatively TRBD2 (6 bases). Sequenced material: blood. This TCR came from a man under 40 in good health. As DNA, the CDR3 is TGTGCCAGCAGGATTGGGGGAGGTACGCAGTATTTT. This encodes CASRIGGGTQYF.